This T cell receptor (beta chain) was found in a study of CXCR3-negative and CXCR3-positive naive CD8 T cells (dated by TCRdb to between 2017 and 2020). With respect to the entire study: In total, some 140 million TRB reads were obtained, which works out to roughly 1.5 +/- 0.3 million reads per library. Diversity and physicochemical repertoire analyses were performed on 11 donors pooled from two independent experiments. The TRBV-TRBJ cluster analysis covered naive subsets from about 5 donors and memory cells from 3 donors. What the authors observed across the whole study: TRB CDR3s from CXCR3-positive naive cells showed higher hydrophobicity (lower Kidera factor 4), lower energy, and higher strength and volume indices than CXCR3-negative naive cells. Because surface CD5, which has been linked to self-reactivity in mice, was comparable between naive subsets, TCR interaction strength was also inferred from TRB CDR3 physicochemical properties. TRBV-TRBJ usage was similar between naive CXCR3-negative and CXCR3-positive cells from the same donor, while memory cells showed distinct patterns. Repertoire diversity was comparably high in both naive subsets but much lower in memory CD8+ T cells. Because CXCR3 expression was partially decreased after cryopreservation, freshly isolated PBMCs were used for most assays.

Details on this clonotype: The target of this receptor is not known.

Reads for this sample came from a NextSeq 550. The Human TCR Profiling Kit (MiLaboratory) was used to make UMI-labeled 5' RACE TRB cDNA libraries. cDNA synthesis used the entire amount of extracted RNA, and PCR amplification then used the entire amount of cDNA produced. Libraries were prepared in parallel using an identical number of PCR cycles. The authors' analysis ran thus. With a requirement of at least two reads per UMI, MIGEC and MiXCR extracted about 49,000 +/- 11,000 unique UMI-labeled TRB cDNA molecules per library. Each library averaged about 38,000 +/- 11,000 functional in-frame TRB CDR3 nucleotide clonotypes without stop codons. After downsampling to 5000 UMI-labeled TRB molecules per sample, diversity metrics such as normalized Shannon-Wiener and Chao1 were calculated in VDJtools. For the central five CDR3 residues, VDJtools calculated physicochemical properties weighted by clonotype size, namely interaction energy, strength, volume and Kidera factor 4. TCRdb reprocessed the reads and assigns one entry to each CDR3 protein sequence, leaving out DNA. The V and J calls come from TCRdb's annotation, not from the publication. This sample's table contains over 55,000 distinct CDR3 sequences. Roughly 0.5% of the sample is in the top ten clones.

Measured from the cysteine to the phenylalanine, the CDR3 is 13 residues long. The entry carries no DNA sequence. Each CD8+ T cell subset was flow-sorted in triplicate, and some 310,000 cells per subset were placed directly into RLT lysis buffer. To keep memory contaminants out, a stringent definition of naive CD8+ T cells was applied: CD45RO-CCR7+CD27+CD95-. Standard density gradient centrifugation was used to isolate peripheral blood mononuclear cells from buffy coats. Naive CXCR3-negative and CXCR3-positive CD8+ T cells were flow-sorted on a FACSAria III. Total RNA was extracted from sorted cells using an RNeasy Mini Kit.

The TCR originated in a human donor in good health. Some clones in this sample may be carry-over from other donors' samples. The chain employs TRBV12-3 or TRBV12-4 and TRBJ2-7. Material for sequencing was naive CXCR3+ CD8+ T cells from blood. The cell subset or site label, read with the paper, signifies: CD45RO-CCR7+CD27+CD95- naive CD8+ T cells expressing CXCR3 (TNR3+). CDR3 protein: CASSLTADYEQYF.